This paragraph covers one T cell receptor beta chain sequence. Its matching antigen is unknown. PCR involved 60 Vbeta and 13 Jbeta primers. Produced via immunoSEQ multiplex PCR; TCRdb's table is partial and in-frame only. Seen here are fewer than 90,000 clones, about 81% observed once, and the top ten hold around 6.3%. The data originate from a study of cytomegalovirus exposure and HLA in healthy donors. Overall study: Earlier work reported 100 million or so unique TCR beta sequences from 180 million or so T cells. An early data release held about 85 million unique TCRs from HLA-typed donors. Study results and caveats: A later analysis reportedly found fewer N-insertions in an Asian-associated ancestry cluster than the approximately 670-donor mean.

The CDR3 covers 13 residues. Germline CDR1 is SGHTA and CDR2 is FQGTGA. With 3 bases removed from V and 2 bases from J, the gap between germline ends came to 7 bases. The sample comprised PBMCs. The chain combines TRBV7-3 with TRBJ2-5, with D maybe TRBD1 (5 bases). This sequence originates from a human donor in good health. The CDR3 reads CASSFQGQETQYF. The CDR3 DNA is TGTGCCAGCAGCTTCCAGGGACAAGAGACCCAGTACTTC.